A selection of T cell receptor beta chains follows, all from one sample in a study of early T cells in non-severe SARS-CoV-2 infection. MiXCR, applied by TCRdb to the 5' RACE reads, yields one record per CDR3 protein. Among tens of thousands of distinct CDR3 sequences listed, more than 4.5% were seen once. Specimen: whole blood. Receptor source: an adult who was a healthcare worker with PCR-confirmed SARS-CoV-2 infection or an uninfected control (not recorded which). Both conserved end residues are part of each CDR3. The D gene is left open where the match is weak. Clone size is stated in some rows and not others, as once, few, many or a class when expanded.

j_gene: TRBJ2-1; abundance: many; d_gene: .; v_gene: TRBV18; CDR3nt: TGTGCCAGCTCACGGGGCCCCTCGGGGTCCTACAATGAGCAGTTCTTC; CDR3aa: CASSRGPSGSYNEQFF
j_gene: TRBJ1-1; abundance: many; d_gene: TRBD1; v_gene: TRBV3-1; CDR3nt: TGTGCCAGCAGCCAAGCGGACAGGGGAGGTACTGAAGCTTTCTTT; CDR3aa: CASSQADRGGTEAFF
j_gene: TRBJ1-2; abundance: many; d_gene: TRBD1; v_gene: TRBV11-2; CDR3nt: TGTGCCAGCAGCATATTAGAGGGGGCTGGCTACACCTTC; CDR3aa: CASSILEGAGYTF
j_gene: TRBJ2-1; abundance: many; d_gene: TRBD1; v_gene: TRBV6-5; CDR3nt: TGTGCCAGCCACTCCAGGGGGCTCAATGAGCAGTTCTTC; CDR3aa: CASHSRGLNEQFF
j_gene: TRBJ1-4; abundance: many; d_gene: TRBD1; v_gene: TRBV4-1; CDR3nt: TGCGCCAGCAGCCAGACCGGGACAGGGAATGAAAAACTGTTTTTT; CDR3aa: CASSQTGTGNEKLFF
j_gene: TRBJ1-5; abundance: many; d_gene: TRBD1; v_gene: TRBV23-1; CDR3nt: TGCGCCAGCAGTCAGTTCGACAGGGGGAGGCATCAGCCCCAGCATTTT; CDR3aa: CASSQFDRGRHQPQHF
j_gene: TRBJ2-7; abundance: many; d_gene: .; v_gene: TRBV6-4; CDR3nt: TGTGCCGGGTGCGACTGGGAAATTACCTACGAGCAGTACTTC; CDR3aa: CAGCDWEITYEQYF
j_gene: TRBJ2-5; abundance: many; d_gene: TRBD1; v_gene: TRBV5-1; CDR3nt: TGCGCCAGCATGGGACAGCCGCCCGCGGAGACCCAGTACTTC; CDR3aa: CASMGQPPAETQYF
j_gene: TRBJ1-5; abundance: few; d_gene: .; v_gene: TRBV28; CDR3nt: TGTGCCAGCAGTCACCGACAGATTAGCAATCAGCCCCAGCATTTT; CDR3aa: CASSHRQISNQPQHF
j_gene: TRBJ2-5; abundance: many; d_gene: TRBD1; v_gene: TRBV7-9; CDR3nt: TGTGCCAGCAGCTTACCTCGACAGGGACCCCAAGAGACCCAGTACTTC; CDR3aa: CASSLPRQGPQETQYF
j_gene: TRBJ1-2; abundance: medium-sized; d_gene: TRBD1; v_gene: TRBV9; CDR3nt: TGTGCCAGCAGCGGGGGACAGGGGCTCGGCTATGGCTACACCTTC; CDR3aa: CASSGGQGLGYGYTF
j_gene: TRBJ1-2; abundance: many; d_gene: .; v_gene: TRBV6-5; CDR3nt: TGTGCCAGCAGGCCCACAGTTAACTATGGCTACACCTTC; CDR3aa: CASRPTVNYGYTF
j_gene: TRBJ2-1; abundance: many; d_gene: TRBD2; v_gene: TRBV13; CDR3nt: TGTGCCAGCAGCCCTCAGCTAGCGGGATCCAATGAGCAGTTCTTC; CDR3aa: CASSPQLAGSNEQFF
j_gene: TRBJ2-7; abundance: many; d_gene: .; v_gene: TRBV13; CDR3nt: TGTGCCAGCAGCGGTCGGACTTCGCGGGGCGAGCAGTACTTC; CDR3aa: CASSGRTSRGEQYF
j_gene: TRBJ1-1; abundance: .; d_gene: TRBD1; v_gene: TRBV5-1; CDR3nt: TGCGCCAGCAGCTTGACAGGGGACGCTGAAGCTTTCTTT; CDR3aa: CASSLTGDAEAFF
j_gene: TRBJ1-2; abundance: many; d_gene: .; v_gene: TRBV5-1; CDR3nt: TGCGCCAGCAGCTTCGACCCAGGAGGTAACTATGGCTACACCTTC; CDR3aa: CASSFDPGGNYGYTF
j_gene: TRBJ1-1; abundance: .; d_gene: .; v_gene: TRBV18; CDR3nt: TGTGCCAGCACCAACCAAAGGGGATTGAACACTGAAGCTTTCTTT; CDR3aa: CASTNQRGLNTEAFF
j_gene: TRBJ2-3; abundance: many; d_gene: .; v_gene: TRBV3-1; CDR3nt: TGTGCCAGCAGCCCCCTCCGGGCTAGCGGCACAGATACGCAGTATTTT; CDR3aa: CASSPLRASGTDTQYF
j_gene: TRBJ1-2; abundance: .; d_gene: TRBD1; v_gene: TRBV3-1; CDR3nt: TGTGCCAGCAGCCTTACAGGGGGGAGCTATGGCTACACCTTC; CDR3aa: CASSLTGGSYGYTF
j_gene: TRBJ2-3; abundance: many; d_gene: .; v_gene: TRBV27; CDR3nt: TGTGCCAGCAGCCTGGGGGGCTTCTTCGGCACAGATACGCAGTATTTT; CDR3aa: CASSLGGFFGTDTQYF
j_gene: TRBJ1-2; abundance: many; d_gene: .; v_gene: TRBV2; CDR3nt: TGTGCCAGCAGTGTAGGGGCCCCTAACTATGGCTACACCTTC; CDR3aa: CASSVGAPNYGYTF
j_gene: TRBJ2-7; abundance: few; d_gene: .; v_gene: TRBV6-5; CDR3nt: TGTGCCAGCAGTCAGAGGGGGGGGTCCTACGAGCAGTACTTC; CDR3aa: CASSQRGGSYEQYF
j_gene: TRBJ2-7; abundance: .; d_gene: TRBD1; v_gene: TRBV10-3; CDR3nt: TGTGCCATCAGTGAGGGATGGGACAGGGCCGGAGACTCCTACGAGCAGTACTTC; CDR3aa: CAISEGWDRAGDSYEQYF
j_gene: TRBJ1-1; abundance: .; d_gene: TRBD1; v_gene: TRBV6-6; CDR3nt: TGTGCCAGCAGTCATGGACAGGGAGGCACTGAAGCTTTCTTT; CDR3aa: CASSHGQGGTEAFF
j_gene: TRBJ2-7; abundance: .; d_gene: TRBD2; v_gene: TRBV13; CDR3nt: TGTGCCAGCAGCTTAAGACTAGCGGGGACCTACGAGCAGTACTTC; CDR3aa: CASSLRLAGTYEQYF
j_gene: TRBJ2-3; abundance: many; d_gene: TRBD2; v_gene: TRBV14; CDR3nt: TGTGCCAGCAGCCAACGAACTAGCGGGTACACAGATACGCAGTATTTT; CDR3aa: CASSQRTSGYTDTQYF
j_gene: TRBJ2-5; abundance: many; d_gene: .; v_gene: TRBV11-3; CDR3nt: TGTGCCAGCAGCTCAGGACGGACGGCAGAGACCCAGTACTTC; CDR3aa: CASSSGRTAETQYF
j_gene: TRBJ1-1; abundance: many; d_gene: .; v_gene: TRBV29-1; CDR3nt: TGCAGCGCAGAATCGGGGGGGCCGAACACTGAAGCTTTCTTT; CDR3aa: CSAESGGPNTEAFF
j_gene: TRBJ2-7; abundance: many; d_gene: TRBD1; v_gene: TRBV29-1; CDR3nt: TGCAGCGCCCGGACAGGGTACGAGCAGTACTTC; CDR3aa: CSARTGYEQYF
j_gene: TRBJ2-5; abundance: many; d_gene: .; v_gene: TRBV29-1; CDR3nt: TGCAGCGTTGTTCAGGGCCAAGAGACCCAGTACTTC; CDR3aa: CSVVQGQETQYF
j_gene: TRBJ1-2; abundance: many; d_gene: .; v_gene: TRBV14; CDR3nt: TGTGCCAGCAGCCAAGAATCGAGACACCCGCTACACACCTTC; CDR3aa: CASSQESRHPLHTF
j_gene: TRBJ1-2; abundance: medium-sized; d_gene: TRBD1; v_gene: TRBV19; CDR3nt: TGTGCCAGTAGTGACCGGGACAGGGGGCCTTACGGCTATGGCTACACCTTC; CDR3aa: CASSDRDRGPYGYGYTF
j_gene: TRBJ2-2; abundance: few; d_gene: .; v_gene: TRBV7-3; CDR3nt: TGTGCCAGCAGCCCGGACACCAACACCGGGGAGCTGTTTTTT; CDR3aa: CASSPDTNTGELFF
j_gene: TRBJ1-4; abundance: many; d_gene: .; v_gene: TRBV7-8; CDR3nt: TGTGCCAGCAGCTTAGTCCGCGAAAAACTGTTTTTT; CDR3aa: CASSLVREKLFF
j_gene: TRBJ2-3; abundance: .; d_gene: .; v_gene: TRBV29-1; CDR3nt: TGCAGCGTTGAATTTGTAGGGGGGGTGACACACACAGATACGCAGTATTTT; CDR3aa: CSVEFVGGVTHTDTQYF
j_gene: TRBJ1-1; abundance: many; d_gene: .; v_gene: TRBV20-1; CDR3nt: TGCAGTGCTAGAGCAGGGTACAACACTGAAGCTTTCTTT; CDR3aa: CSARAGYNTEAFF
j_gene: TRBJ2-2; abundance: few; d_gene: .; v_gene: TRBV29-1; CDR3nt: TGCAGCGTTGAAGCCCCGGGTGACACCGGGGAGCTGTTTTTT; CDR3aa: CSVEAPGDTGELFF
j_gene: TRBJ2-7; abundance: few; d_gene: TRBD2; v_gene: TRBV7-2; CDR3nt: TGTGCCAGCAGCTTAGGTAGCGGGAGGGCCTACGAGCAGTACTTC; CDR3aa: CASSLGSGRAYEQYF
j_gene: TRBJ1-2; abundance: many; d_gene: .; v_gene: TRBV7-9; CDR3nt: TGTGCCAGCAGCTTAGTAGGGGGCTATGGCTACACCTTC; CDR3aa: CASSLVGGYGYTF
j_gene: TRBJ1-1; abundance: many; d_gene: .; v_gene: TRBV4-2; CDR3nt: TGTGCCAGCAGCCAAGATAGCGGCAGGGTGGTTCACACTGAAGCTTTCTTT; CDR3aa: CASSQDSGRVVHTEAFF
j_gene: TRBJ1-5; abundance: many; d_gene: TRBD1; v_gene: TRBV4-1; CDR3nt: TGCGCCAGCAGCCAAGACGGGACAGGGCGAAATCAGCCCCAGCATTTT; CDR3aa: CASSQDGTGRNQPQHF
j_gene: TRBJ1-1; abundance: many; d_gene: .; v_gene: TRBV6-5; CDR3nt: TGTGCCAGCAGAACGAACAGGGTCGGTGAAGCTTTCTTT; CDR3aa: CASRTNRVGEAFF
j_gene: TRBJ2-3; abundance: .; d_gene: .; v_gene: TRBV6-5; CDR3nt: TGTGCCAGCAGACCGCAGGGAACAGATACGCAGTATTTT; CDR3aa: CASRPQGTDTQYF
j_gene: TRBJ1-1; abundance: medium-sized; d_gene: TRBD1; v_gene: TRBV5-1; CDR3nt: TGCGCCAGCAGCCCGGACCCAGGGACAGCTCGAAGTGGTTTCTTT; CDR3aa: CASSPDPGTARSGFF
j_gene: TRBJ2-1; abundance: many; d_gene: TRBD2; v_gene: TRBV7-3; CDR3nt: TGTGCCAGCAGCTTACTAGCGGGGGGGCGAAATGAGCAGTTCTTC; CDR3aa: CASSLLAGGRNEQFF
j_gene: TRBJ2-1; abundance: few; d_gene: .; v_gene: TRBV7-2; CDR3nt: TGTGCCAGCAGCCCGGTGGACGGCTACAATGAGCAGTTCTTC; CDR3aa: CASSPVDGYNEQFF
j_gene: TRBJ2-7; abundance: many; d_gene: TRBD1; v_gene: TRBV7-3; CDR3nt: TGTGCCAGCTCCCTTTCTCGGGACAGGGAGCAGTACTTC; CDR3aa: CASSLSRDREQYF
j_gene: TRBJ2-1; abundance: many; d_gene: TRBD2; v_gene: TRBV5-1; CDR3nt: TGCGCCAGCAGCTCGAGCGGGGGCGGCAATGAGCAGTTCTTC; CDR3aa: CASSSSGGGNEQFF
j_gene: TRBJ1-1; abundance: .; d_gene: TRBD1; v_gene: TRBV5-1; CDR3nt: TGCGCCAGCAAACCTGGGACAGGGGGCCTTACTGAAGCTTTCTTT; CDR3aa: CASKPGTGGLTEAFF
j_gene: TRBJ1-2; abundance: .; d_gene: .; v_gene: TRBV20-1; CDR3nt: TGCAGTGCTTATCAGGGACCCTATGGCTACACCTTC; CDR3aa: CSAYQGPYGYTF
j_gene: TRBJ2-7; abundance: .; d_gene: TRBD2; v_gene: TRBV3-1; CDR3nt: TGTGCCAGCAGCCAATTCCCCGGGACTAGCGCCGACGAGCAGTACTTC; CDR3aa: CASSQFPGTSADEQYF
j_gene: TRBJ1-1; abundance: few; d_gene: .; v_gene: TRBV3-1; CDR3nt: TGTGCCAGCAGCCAAGTGAGGGGCGCCCTAGGAGCTTTCTTT; CDR3aa: CASSQVRGALGAFF
j_gene: TRBJ2-6; abundance: few; d_gene: .; v_gene: TRBV4-2; CDR3nt: TGTGCCAGCAGCTTAACGGCGGAGGGATCTGGGGCCAACGTCCTGACTTTC; CDR3aa: CASSLTAEGSGANVLTF
j_gene: TRBJ1-1; abundance: .; d_gene: TRBD1; v_gene: TRBV28; CDR3nt: TGTGCCAGCAGTCCTTATCCTGGACAGGGACGGACTGAAGCTTTCTTT; CDR3aa: CASSPYPGQGRTEAFF
j_gene: TRBJ2-7; abundance: many; d_gene: TRBD2; v_gene: TRBV20-1; CDR3nt: TGCAGTGCTAGAGATTGGACTAGCGGGCTTTACGAGCAGTACTTC; CDR3aa: CSARDWTSGLYEQYF